Sequencing of this TCR beta chain was carried out in a study of chronic HIV infection and antiretroviral therapy. Using its own MiXCR run on the 5' RACE reads, TCRdb lists one record per CDR3 protein. The sample has some 43,000 distinct CDR3 sequences, about 18% seen once; the top ten hold approximately 2.5%. This clonotype was observed a few times. The V and J ends lost 5 bases and 4 bases, in that order; junction bases with no gene match: 12. Germline V gene data show CDR1 as SGHTA and CDR2 as FQGNSA. CDR3 length: 16 amino acids. Sequencing was carried out using peripheral blood. The chain couples TRBV7-2 to TRBJ2-3, with 7 bases matching TRBD2. This TCR was recovered from an adult who had HIV and had not received antiretroviral therapy, or was an uninfected healthy control (not recorded which). CDR3 in DNA: TGTGCCAGCAGCACGTACGGAGCGGGACCACCAGATACGCAGTATTTT. Protein: CASSTYGAGPPDTQYF.